This passage covers 21 T cell receptor beta chains from one sample sequenced in a study of monozygotic twins with inflammatory bowel disease. TCRdb re-called the 5' RACE reads and shows each CDR3 protein once, DNA omitted. The sample table includes around 210,000 distinct CDR3 sequences. Sequenced material: blood. These receptors were obtained from a human donor with ulcerative colitis or Crohn's disease, or a healthy co-twin of an affected twin (not recorded which).

The CDR3 loop reads CASSLTLGGGNHEQYF. This chain uses TRBV5-1 with TRBJ2-7; TCRdb's D gene call, TRBD1, goes unchecked for lack of DNA. This CDR3 spans 16 amino acids. CDR1 SGHRS and CDR2 YFSETQ come from the germline V gene.

The rearrangement uses TRBV29-1 and TRBJ2-7; TCRdb selects TRBD2, and the lack of DNA leaves this call unchecked. This CDR3 spans 13 amino acids. CDR1 is SQVTM, CDR2 ANQGSEA, per germline. The chain's CDR3 is CSVEGLAGGEQYF.

The gene calls are TRBV11-2 and TRBJ2-1; TCRdb's D gene call, TRBD2, goes unchecked for lack of DNA. Germline loops: CDR1 SGHAT, CDR2 FQNNGV. This CDR3 contains 15 residues. The CDR3 is CASSLAGGRASEQFF.

The rearrangement joins TRBV15 to TRBJ2-5; the TCRdb D gene call, TRBD1, has no DNA to confirm it. The CDR3 loop spans 14 amino acids. Germline assignment: CDR1 LNHNV and CDR2 YYDKDF (reference sequence). CDR3 sequence: CATSRDRSGGTQYF.

V usage is TRBV5-6 and J usage is TRBJ2-1. The CDR3 covers 12 residues. Germline CDR1 SGHDT, CDR2 YYEEEE. CDR3 residues: CASSLPSNEQFF.

The V and J genes are TRBV12-3 or TRBV12-4 and TRBJ1-4; lacking DNA, the TRBD1 call made by TCRdb goes unchecked. The CDR3 runs 16 residues. CDR3: CASSDGTGTGPEKLFF.

The CDR3: CASSPGGAISYNEQFF. The chain joins TRBV18 to TRBJ2-1; TCRdb calls TRBD2, which cannot be checked without DNA. Germline V gene data show CDR1 as KGHSH and CDR2 as LQKENI. The CDR3 sequence is 16 residues long.

The V gene is TRBV28, the J gene TRBJ2-7; the D call from TCRdb, TRBD1, cannot be confirmed without DNA. The CDR3 runs 14 residues. Germline CDR1 and CDR2: MDHEN and SYDVKM. The chain's CDR3 is CASTLVQGDNEQYF.

The genes are TRBV11-3 and TRBJ2-1. Germline CDR1 SGHNT, CDR2 YENEEA. The CDR3 runs 12 residues. This CDR3 reads CRKGRSYNEQFF.

The gene calls are TRBV4-3 and TRBJ2-7; TCRdb lists TRBD1, though no DNA is available to test this call. This CDR3 spans 15 amino acids. From germline, CDR1 is LGHNA and CDR2 YSLEER. CDR3 in amino acids: CASSQDLGGVGEQYF.

V gene TRBV12-3 or TRBV12-4 combines with J gene TRBJ2-2. This CDR3 is 13 amino acids long. The CDR3 spells CASKGSGTGELFF.

This chain connects TRBV20-1 to TRBJ2-7; the TRBD2 assignment by TCRdb is unverifiable without DNA. This CDR3 is built from 16 residues. Germline V gives CDR1 DFQATT, CDR2 SNEGSKA (reference sequence). The CDR3 loop is CSASIAQRGIPYEQYF.

This chain connects TRBV11-2 to TRBJ2-1; TCRdb lists TRBD2, though no DNA is available to test this call. The CDR3 runs to 16 residues. CDR1 is SGHAT and CDR2 is FQNNGV in the germline V gene. The CDR3 loop reads CASSPRGGTTLNEQFF. Filled out from reference TRBV11-2 and TRBJ2-1, the complete variable domain reads EAGVAQSPRYKIIEKRQSVAFWCNPISGHATLYWYQQILGQGPKLLIQFQNNGVVDDSQLPKDRFSAERLKGVDSTLKIQPAKLEDSAVYLCASSPRGGTTLNEQFFGPGTRLTVL.

The V gene is TRBV20-1, the J gene TRBJ2-7; TCRdb gives TRBD1 as the D gene, but with no DNA this cannot be confirmed. This CDR3 comprises 15 residues. Germline V gene lookup returns CDR1 DFQATT and CDR2 SNEGSKA (reference sequence). CDR3 protein: CSARPIAGASYEQYF.

V usage is TRBV3-1 and J usage is TRBJ1-1; TCRdb lists TRBD1, though no DNA is available to test this call. The CDR3 is 14 residues long. Germline V CDR1 and CDR2: LGHDT, YNNKEL (reference sequence). CDR3 protein: CASSQDFQGTEAFF.

V and J are TRBV12-3 or TRBV12-4 and TRBJ2-3; there is no DNA to check the TCRdb D call of TRBD2. The CDR3 runs to 17 residues. The CDR3 sequence is CASSGRLAGGRGDTQYF.

The genes are TRBV5-1 and TRBJ2-3; there is no DNA to check the TCRdb D call of TRBD2. This CDR3 is 15 amino acids long. CDR1 SGHRS and CDR2 YFSETQ come from the germline V gene. CDR3 residues: CASNLQGGFTDTQYF.

The chain combines TRBV6-5 with TRBJ1-4; the TCRdb D gene call, TRBD1, has no DNA to confirm it. Germline-derived CDR1 and CDR2 are MNHEY and SVGAGI. The CDR3 extends over 16 amino acids. The CDR3 is CASSYSSDREEEKLFF.

The chain carries TRBV7-9 and TRBJ2-3; TCRdb gives TRBD2 as the D gene, but with no DNA this cannot be confirmed. CDR1 and CDR2 (germline): SEHNR, FQNEAQ (reference sequence). This CDR3 spans 16 amino acids. This CDR3 is CASSSSGGAVTDTQYF.

V and J are TRBV15 and TRBJ2-2. The CDR3 is 11 amino acids. CDR1 is LNHNV and CDR2 is YYDKDF in the germline V gene (reference sequence). The CDR3 sequence is CATSRAGELFF.

The chain carries TRBV10-3 and TRBJ1-1; no DNA is available, so the TRBD1 call from TCRdb remains unchecked. CDR1 is ENHRY, CDR2 SYGVKD, per germline. This CDR3 contains 13 residues. CDR3 sequence reads: CAISEWGQPEAFF.